A single sample gave rise to the 12 T cell receptor beta chains below, sequenced in a study of T cells in Graves' hyperthyroidism and ophthalmopathy. From RNA transcripts, TCR beta CDR3 regions were amplified. The TCR CDR3 first-round RT-PCR relied on the HTBI primer set. TCRdb re-called the multiplex PCR reads with MiXCR, one entry per CDR3 protein. The profile shows approximately 400,000 distinct CDR3 sequences, more than 12% of them singletons. Sequenced input: blood. Receptor source: a man aged 50-60 years with Graves' ophthalmopathy.

A few counts support this clonotype. The chain joins TRBV6-1 to TRBJ2-5, with TRBD1 identical over 7 bases. The CDR3 loop spans 16 amino acids. Trimming took 4 bases from V and 5 from J; bases not matched to a gene: 13. Per the germline V gene, CDR1 is MNHNS and CDR2 is SASEGT. The CDR3 spells CASSGPDRASDETQYF. The CDR3 bases are TGTGCCAGCAGTGGCCCAGACAGGGCATCTGACGAGACCCAGTACTTC.

This clonotype was counted a single time. Being one base from a much bigger clone, this may be a read error. The chain uses TRBV6-5 and TRBJ2-5; D call uncertain. Germline loops: CDR1 MNHEY, CDR2 SVGAGI. Trimming stripped 1 base from V and 2 bases from J, with 11 bases between. The CDR3 contains 15 residues. CDR3 sequence: CASSYFDTIQETQYF. The DNA for the CDR3 is TGTGCCAGCAGTTACTTCGACACAATTCAAGAGACCCAGTACTTC.

A word on this clonotype: A single base separates this from a much larger clone, so it may be a read error. The V and J genes are TRBV2 and TRBJ1-2; D remains unclear. Germline CDR1 reads SNHLY; CDR2 reads FYNNEI. This CDR3 comprises 14 residues. The CDR3 is CTSSEESGRDGYTF. The CDR3 DNA reads as TGTACCAGCAGTGAAGAATCGGGGAGGGATGGCTACACCTTC. Variable domain in full (rest from reference TRBV2 and TRBJ1-2): EPEVTQTPSHQVTQMGQEVILRCVPISNHLYFYWYRQILGQKVEFLVSFYNNEISEKSEIFDDQFSVERPDGSNFTLKIRSTKLEDSAMYFCTSSEESGRDGYTFGSGTRLTVV.

This clonotype has at least ten counts. The genes are TRBV20-1 and TRBJ1-2, with TRBD1 matching 8 bases. This CDR3 is 14 amino acids long. Germline assignment: CDR1 DFQATT and CDR2 SNEGSKA (reference sequence). V was pared by 4 bases and J by 7 bases, with 11 bases of the junction left unmatched. The CDR3 DNA follows: TGCAGTGCTAAAAGACAGGGGATGCGGGTTGGCTACACCTTC. Translated: CSAKRQGMRVGYTF.

The rearrangement links TRBV3-1 to TRBJ1-3; maybe TRBD1 (6 bases). Germline V lookup: CDR1 LGHDT, CDR2 YNNKEL (reference sequence). V lost 5 bases and J lost 0, with 8 bases in between. The CDR3 runs to 14 residues. CDR3 bases: TGTGCCAGCAGCGGGACAAGCTCTGGAAACACCATATATTTT. Translation: CASSGTSSGNTIYF. Supplemented by reference TRBV3-1 and TRBJ1-3, the full variable domain reads DTAVSQTPKYLVTQMGNDKSIKCEQNLGHDTMYWYKQDSKKFLKIMFSYNNKELIINETVPNRFSPKSPDKAHLNLHINSLELGDSAVYFCASSGTSSGNTIYFGEGSWLTVV.

This clonotype occurred many times. The rearrangement links TRBV5-1 to TRBJ2-3, with D possibly TRBD2 on 5 matching bases. CDR1 SGHRS and CDR2 YFSETQ come from the germline V gene. Trimming removed 2 bases from V and 4 bases from J, with 8 bases in between. This CDR3 comprises 13 residues. The CDR3 spells CASSFLAPDTQYF. The CDR3 bases are TGCGCCAGCAGCTTCCTAGCCCCAGATACGCAGTATTTT.

In this sample, this clonotype turned up a few times. The rearrangement joins TRBV14 to TRBJ2-3; 9 bases line up with TRBD1. Germline CDR1 SGHDN, CDR2 FVKESK. The V gene end was trimmed by 6 bases and the J gene end by 1 base; junction bases not matched to a gene: 8. The CDR3 extends over 16 amino acids. CDR3 loop: CASSPRTGVGTDTQYF. CDR3 nucleotides: TGTGCCAGCAGTCCCAGGACAGGGGTGGGCACAGATACGCAGTATTTT.

This clonotype occurred many times. The rearrangement links TRBV5-1 to TRBJ2-7; the D call may be TRBD1 or TRBD2 (5 bases each). Germline V CDR1 and CDR2: SGHRS, YFSETQ. Trimming took 3 bases from V and 7 from J, leaving 20 bases between them. The CDR3 totals 15 residues. The CDR3 nucleotides are TGCGCCAGCAGCTCCGACGGGACCCCACTTATGGAGCAGTACTTC. Its protein is CASSSDGTPLMEQYF.

This clonotype was seen at least ten times. The chain couples TRBV20-1 to TRBJ2-1, with 14 positions matching TRBD2. The CDR3 has 14 amino acids. The V and J ends lost 3 bases and 8 bases, in that order; junction bases with no gene match: 3. Germline-derived CDR1 and CDR2 are DFQATT and SNEGSKA (reference sequence). CDR3 sequence reads: CSARGLAGVDEQFF. The CDR3 DNA sequence: TGCAGTGCTAGGGGACTAGCGGGAGTCGATGAGCAGTTCTTC.

This clonotype has a count of ten or more. The rearrangement uses TRBV29-1 and TRBJ2-7, with 12 bases lining up with TRBD2. Trimming cost V 4 bases and J 3 bases; bases outside gene matches: 7. CDR1 is SQVTM, CDR2 ANQGSEA, per germline. This CDR3 is built from 15 residues. The CDR3 region has the DNA TGCAGCGTTGGAGGGGCTAGCGGGAGGGGCTACGAGCAGTACTTC. Its translation is CSVGGASGRGYEQYF.

This clonotype has at least ten counts. This chain joins TRBV27 and TRBJ2-7; 12 bases are shared with TRBD2. The germline CDR1 and CDR2 sequences are MNHEY and SMNVEV (reference sequence). CDR3 length equals 14 residues. The V segment lost 6 bases and the J segment 6 bases; nucleotides outside the gene matches: 6. CDR3 region: CASSKLAGGSEQYF. The DNA of the CDR3 is TGTGCCAGCAGCAAACTAGCGGGAGGATCCGAGCAGTACTTC.

This clonotype was counted ten times or more. The genes are TRBV5-1 and TRBJ2-7; D possibly corresponds to TRBD1 (6 bases). The germline CDR1 and CDR2 sequences are SGHRS and YFSETQ. The CDR3 consists of 13 residues. Trimming removed 2 bases at V and 5 bases at J, with 11 bases between. CDR3 DNA sequence: TGCGCCAGCAGCTTCCCAACAGGGCACGAGCAGTACTTC. Its translation is CASSFPTGHEQYF.